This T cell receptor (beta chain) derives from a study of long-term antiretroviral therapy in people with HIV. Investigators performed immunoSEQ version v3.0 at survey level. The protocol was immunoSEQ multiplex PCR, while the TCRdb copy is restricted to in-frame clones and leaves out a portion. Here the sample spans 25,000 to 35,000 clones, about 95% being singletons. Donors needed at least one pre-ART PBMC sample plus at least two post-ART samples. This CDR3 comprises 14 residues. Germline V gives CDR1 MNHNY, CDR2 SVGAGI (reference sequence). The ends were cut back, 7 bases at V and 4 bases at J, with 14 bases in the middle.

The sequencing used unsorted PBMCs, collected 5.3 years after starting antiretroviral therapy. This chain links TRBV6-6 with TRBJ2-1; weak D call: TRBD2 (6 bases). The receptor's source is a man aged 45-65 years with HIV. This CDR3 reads CASTPGGTYNEQFF. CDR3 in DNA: TGTGCCAGCACCCCGGGCGGGACTTACAATGAGCAGTTCTTC.